This paragraph reports one T cell receptor beta chain. Original methodology: Reference gene primer amplification yielded estimated nucleated cell counts. Libraries were prepared by immunoSEQ multiplex PCR; TCRdb keeps only in-frame clonotypes and omits some of them. That table supplies the V and J calls and clone size; D and trimming were determined from the DNA. The sample contains about 98,000 clones, 82% of which appear only once. This entry is derived from a study of blood T cell repertoires in COVID-19. Study information: The origin of the acute and convalescent COVID-19 samples was the United States, Italy and Spain.

Germline-derived CDR1 and CDR2 are SGHAT and FQNNGV. With 5 bases clipped from V and 2 bases from J, the junction kept 5 bases outside the gene matches. The CDR3 length is 15 residues. This chain connects TRBV11-2 to TRBJ2-7, with TRBD2 matching over 11 bases. The clonotype comes from a man older than 75 with acute or convalescent COVID-19. What was sequenced was peripheral blood. CDR3 residues: CASSPGTSGAYEQYF. The CDR3, as DNA: TGTGCCAGCAGCCCCGGGACTAGCGGAGCCTACGAGCAGTACTTC.